Listed below are T cell receptor beta chains from one sample, sequenced in a study of blood T cell repertoires in COVID-19. Libraries were prepared by immunoSEQ multiplex PCR; TCRdb keeps only in-frame clonotypes and omits some of them. The table has fewer than 200,000 clones, 78% seen once. The sequencing sample was made of PBMCs or T cells enriched from blood (not recorded which). All receptors come from a woman aged 45-59 years who had recovered from COVID-19. Both conserved end residues are part of each CDR3.

v_gene,j_gene,CDR3aa
TRBV2,TRBJ1-4,CASSEDRATEKLFF
TRBV7-2,TRBJ1-1,CASSPGRELEAFF
TRBV7-9,TRBJ1-5,CASSASPKTGIINQPQHF
TRBV5-1,TRBJ2-2,CASSREAGELFF
TRBV4-1,TRBJ1-2,CASSQAPDRALPFGYTF
TRBV5-1,TRBJ2-2,CASSLFSSGSTNTGELFF
TRBV7-9,TRBJ2-7,CASSLAGGYEQYF
TRBV11-1,TRBJ1-2,CASRPGTGYGYTF
TRBV4-3,TRBJ2-3,CASSQDLAGGREGDTQYF
TRBV7-9,TRBJ2-3,CASSLGLAGTDTQYF
TRBV10-3,TRBJ2-3,CAISEQAAYQGGTDTQYF
TRBV12-3/TRBV12-4,TRBJ1-1,CADTGDTEAFF
TRBV7-3,TRBJ2-5,CASSLEVQETQYF
TRBV7-9,TRBJ2-5,CASSLVAGGQETQYF
TRBV24-1,TRBJ2-1,CATSAGGLAREQFF
TRBV28,TRBJ1-4,CASSLGLRGARGLFF
TRBV27,TRBJ2-3,CASKFAGTDTQYF
TRBV3-1/TRBV3-2,TRBJ2-1,CASSPFSGRVYNEQFF
TRBV4-1,TRBJ1-5,CASSQEGLQQPYSNQPQHF
TRBV7-3,TRBJ2-2,CASSFSGTNTGELFF
TRBV27,TRBJ1-1,CASSPGIGAFF
TRBV28,TRBJ2-1,CASSDLDRGRQREGRVYNEQFF
TRBV12-5,TRBJ1-2,CASGLATGSGGGLDGYTF
TRBV5-8,TRBJ2-1,CASSNLGGSYNEQFF
TRBV3-1/TRBV3-2,TRBJ2-2,CASSQRSNTGELFF
TRBV19,TRBJ2-1,CASSPSSGTYNEQFF
TRBV5-4,TRBJ1-2,CASSKGQGADGYTF
TRBV11-3,TRBJ2-7,CASSLYSAPGYEQYF
TRBV6-2/TRBV6-3,TRBJ2-1,CASSYSPRGGTGGYNEQFF
TRBV28,TRBJ1-5,CASLGGLNQPQHF
TRBV15,TRBJ2-1,CATSIGQGATDEQFF
TRBV27,TRBJ2-4,CASSVGLAGPIAKNIQYF
TRBV11-2,TRBJ1-6,CASSLRRAGDSPLHF
TRBV6-4,TRBJ2-3,CASIRVGTGNADTQYF
TRBV28,TRBJ2-1,CAHRDSGGNEQFF
TRBV7-9,TRBJ2-5,CASSYLVSRSGETQYF
TRBV2,TRBJ2-1,CASRLRDWYNEQFF
TRBV7-9,TRBJ2-7,CASSDTGAGFSYEQYF
TRBV4-3,TRBJ2-1,CASSQESDSYNEQFF
TRBV5-1,TRBJ2-1,CASSSTGQGTYNEQFF
TRBV5-4,TRBJ2-3,CASKKQEASTDTQYF
TRBV9,TRBJ2-1,CASSVASLGYNEQFF
TRBV29-1,TRBJ2-3,CSVAGTSGTSTDTQYF
TRBV5-1,TRBJ2-3,CASSLGQVTSTDTQYF
TRBV10-1,TRBJ2-3,CASSESTSGSNTQYF
TRBV6-1,TRBJ2-4,CASSVHSGSGGNIQYF
TRBV5-4,TRBJ2-2,CASSPGTRESTGELFF
TRBV5-1,TRBJ2-5,CASSLDGRSQETQYF
TRBV19,TRBJ2-3,CASSLAGGSGTQYF
TRBV28,TRBJ1-2,CASTGVLLYGYTF
TRBV5-6,TRBJ2-5,CASSLSLAGSGTQYF
TRBV10-3,TRBJ1-1,CAISGTGYTEAFF